This T cell receptor beta chain originates from a study of CD8 T cells in Susac syndrome. Germline CDR1 and CDR2: SEHNR and FQNEAQ (reference sequence). Trimming stripped 7 bases from V and 4 bases from J, with 13 bases between. The CDR3 spans 13 residues. Random hexamers served to reverse transcribe about 0.45 to 1 ug RNA. An immunoSEQ multiplex PCR generated amplified TCR beta CDR3 products spanning 54 Vbeta and 13 Jbeta. TCRdb analysed the immunoSEQ multiplex PCR reads with MiXCR anew, one entry per CDR3 protein. Of hundreds of thousands of distinct CDR3 sequences in the sample, 70% to 90% were seen once. The study, taken as a whole, reports: As the study acknowledged, the number of individuals who were part of its TCR sequencing and HLA analysis was relatively small.

TCR beta sequencing was performed on blood CD8+ and CD4+ T cells. FACS enriched CD8+ TEMRA cells, while bulk CD8+ and CD4+ were negatively isolated. To note about this clonotype: What it binds is not known.

The chain uses TRBV7-9 and TRBJ1-2; a weak D match, TRBD1 (6 bases). The source material was CD8+ T cells from PBMCs. The sequence was obtained from a human donor with multiple sclerosis. CDR3 amino acids: CASTSGGLYGYTF. CDR3 DNA: TGTGCCAGCACCTCGGGGGGGCTCTATGGCTACACCTTC.